This T cell receptor beta chain originates from a study of blood T cell repertoires in COVID-19. Whole-study context: In each case, the material was cDNA or gDNA derived from T cells, B-cell-depleted T cells, or PBMCs.

The ends were cut back, 2 bases at V and 10 bases at J, with 12 bases in the middle. Germline CDR1 MNHNS, CDR2 SASEGT. The CDR3 totals 12 residues. Sequenced by immunoSEQ multiplex PCR; TCRdb stores in-frame clones only, minus some. The table records around 170,000 clones, 80% of them present only once. Sample: PBMCs or T cells enriched from blood (not recorded which). This TCR was recovered from a man aged 60 to 69 who had been exposed to COVID-19. V is TRBV6-1 and J is TRBJ2-7, with D unclear. CDR3 nucleotides: TGTGCCAGCAGTGAACCAGGCTGGGCTCAGTACTTC. It translates to CASSEPGWAQYF.